This T cell receptor beta chain was captured by sequencing in a study of blood T cell repertoires in COVID-19. For the study at large: The analysed material was cDNA or gDNA that came from T cells, B-cell-depleted T cells, or PBMCs.

Original data processing: Quantification of nucleated cells was approximated via reference gene primer amplification. TCRdb keeps only in-frame clones here, not all; method: immunoSEQ multiplex PCR. The V and J calls and clone size were taken over from that table, and D and trimming were inferred from the DNA. The sample carries some 370,000 clones, roughly 90% recorded once. This clone has a single count. Sequenced input: peripheral blood. This receptor was identified in a man between 18 and 29 years old with active or convalescent COVID-19.

The CDR3 DNA is TGTGCCAGCAGTTCGGGATTCAATCCTTTTCAGTACTTC. Protein: CASSSGFNPFQYF. The V gene is TRBV12-3 or TRBV12-4, the J gene TRBJ2-4, with TRBD2 as a possible D gene (5 bases). Trimming removed 4 bases at V and 11 bases at J, with 15 bases between. The CDR3 is 13 amino acids.